This T cell receptor beta chain was recovered during a study of long-term antiretroviral therapy in people with HIV. Study-level results: Controls showed broader CDR3 length ranges than did the HIV repertoires.

CDR3 length: 15 residues. The trim removed 4 bases at V and 3 bases at J, leaving 8 bases unmatched. The germline gives CDR1 SGHDN, CDR2 FVKESK. No donor had fewer than one pre-ART PBMC sample or fewer than two post-ART PBMC samples. Participants living with HIV all received treatment in the United States. Runs used v3.0 of the immunoSEQ assay and were done at survey level. Repertoires were generated with immunoSEQ multiplex PCR, while TCRdb's copy carries only in-frame clones and drops some. In the table there are more than 20,000 clones, about 80% of which are singletons. As for this clone: The target antigen is unknown.

This sequence joins TRBV14 and TRBJ2-7; 8 nucleotides agree with TRBD2. This sample comprised unsorted PBMCs, obtained 4.4 years after starting antiretroviral therapy. This receptor was taken from a man between 25 and 39 years old with HIV. The CDR3 reads CASSLSGTSIYEQYF. Written as DNA, the CDR3 is TGTGCCAGCAGCCTATCCGGGACTAGTATCTACGAGCAGTACTTC.